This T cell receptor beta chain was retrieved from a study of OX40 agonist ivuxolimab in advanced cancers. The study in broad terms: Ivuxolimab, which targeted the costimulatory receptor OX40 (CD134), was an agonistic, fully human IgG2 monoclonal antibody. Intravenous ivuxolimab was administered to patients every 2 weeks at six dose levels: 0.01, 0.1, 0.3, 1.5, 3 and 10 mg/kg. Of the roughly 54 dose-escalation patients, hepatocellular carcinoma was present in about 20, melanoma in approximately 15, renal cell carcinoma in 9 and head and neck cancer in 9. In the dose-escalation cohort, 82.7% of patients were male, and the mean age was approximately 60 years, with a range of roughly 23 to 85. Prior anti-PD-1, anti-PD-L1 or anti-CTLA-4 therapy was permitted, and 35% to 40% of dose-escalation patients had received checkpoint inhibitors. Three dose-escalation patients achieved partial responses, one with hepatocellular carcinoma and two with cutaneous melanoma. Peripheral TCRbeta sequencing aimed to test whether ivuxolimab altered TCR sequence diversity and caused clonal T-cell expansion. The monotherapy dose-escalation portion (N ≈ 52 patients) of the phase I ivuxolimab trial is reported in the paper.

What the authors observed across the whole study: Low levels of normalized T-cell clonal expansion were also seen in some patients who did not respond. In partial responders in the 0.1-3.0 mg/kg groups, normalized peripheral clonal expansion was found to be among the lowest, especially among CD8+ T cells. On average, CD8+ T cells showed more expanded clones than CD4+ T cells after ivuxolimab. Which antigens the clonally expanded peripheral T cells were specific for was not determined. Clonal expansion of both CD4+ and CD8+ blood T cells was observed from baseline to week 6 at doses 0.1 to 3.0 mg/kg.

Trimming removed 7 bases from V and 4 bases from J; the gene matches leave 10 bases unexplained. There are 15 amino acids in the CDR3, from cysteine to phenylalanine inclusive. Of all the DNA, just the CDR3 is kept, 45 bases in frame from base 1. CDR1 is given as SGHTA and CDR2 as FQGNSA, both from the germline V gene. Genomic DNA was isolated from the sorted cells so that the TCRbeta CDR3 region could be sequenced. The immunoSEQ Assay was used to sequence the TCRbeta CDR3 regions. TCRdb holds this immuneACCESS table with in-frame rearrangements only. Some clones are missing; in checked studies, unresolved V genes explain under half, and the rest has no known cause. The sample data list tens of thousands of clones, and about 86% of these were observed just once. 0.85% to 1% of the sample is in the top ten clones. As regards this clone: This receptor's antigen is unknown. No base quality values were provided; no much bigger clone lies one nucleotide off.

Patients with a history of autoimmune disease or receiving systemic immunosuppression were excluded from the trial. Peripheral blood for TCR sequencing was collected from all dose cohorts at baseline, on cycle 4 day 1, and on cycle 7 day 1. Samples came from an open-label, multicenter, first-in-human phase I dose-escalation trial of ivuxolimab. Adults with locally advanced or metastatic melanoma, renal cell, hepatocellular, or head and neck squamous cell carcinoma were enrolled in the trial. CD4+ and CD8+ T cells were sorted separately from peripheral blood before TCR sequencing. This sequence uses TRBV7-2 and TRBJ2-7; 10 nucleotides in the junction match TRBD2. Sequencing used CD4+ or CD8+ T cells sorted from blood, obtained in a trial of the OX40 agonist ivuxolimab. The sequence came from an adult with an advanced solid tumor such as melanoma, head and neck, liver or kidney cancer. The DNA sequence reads TGTGCCAGCAAATACTCTAGCGGGAGTTTATACGAGCAGTACTTC. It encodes CASKYSSGSLYEQYF.